Below, one TCR beta chain is given with its context. Its antigen is not yet known. There are no base qualities to consult, and no much larger clone falls within one base. The data originate from a study of T cell changes during pregnancy in multiple sclerosis (dated by TCRdb to the late 2010s). Turning to the overall study: The study looked at changes in the T cell repertoire across pregnancy in women with multiple sclerosis.

V is shortened by 1 base, J by 2 bases, and the region joining them spans 18 bases. Based on the germline V gene (reference sequence), the CDR1 and CDR2 sequences are GTSNPN and SVGIG. The CDR3 holds 16 amino acids from the cysteine to the phenylalanine. Just the 48-base CDR3 DNA is kept, in frame starting at base 1. Library creation used the immunoSEQ multiplex PCR assay. In its TCRdb copy, this immuneACCESS table keeps in-frame sequences only and misses some clones. Where compared with another copy, unresolved V genes explain less than half of these, and the others have no known cause. Here the sample has roughly 32,000 clones; about 88% occur a single time. The ten largest account for 8.5% to 14% of the sample.

The sequence was obtained from a female donor with multiple sclerosis, enrolled in a pregnancy study. The rearrangement joined TRBV30 to TRBJ2-7; the D gene is possibly TRBD2, with 6 bases matching. This sample comprised CD8+ T cells from peripheral blood mononuclear cells, obtained in the third trimester of pregnancy. The DNA sequence reads TGTGCCTGGAGTGGTTCCGCGGGGCGGGCGGCCTACGAGCAGTACTTC. Its protein is CAWSGSAGRAAYEQYF.